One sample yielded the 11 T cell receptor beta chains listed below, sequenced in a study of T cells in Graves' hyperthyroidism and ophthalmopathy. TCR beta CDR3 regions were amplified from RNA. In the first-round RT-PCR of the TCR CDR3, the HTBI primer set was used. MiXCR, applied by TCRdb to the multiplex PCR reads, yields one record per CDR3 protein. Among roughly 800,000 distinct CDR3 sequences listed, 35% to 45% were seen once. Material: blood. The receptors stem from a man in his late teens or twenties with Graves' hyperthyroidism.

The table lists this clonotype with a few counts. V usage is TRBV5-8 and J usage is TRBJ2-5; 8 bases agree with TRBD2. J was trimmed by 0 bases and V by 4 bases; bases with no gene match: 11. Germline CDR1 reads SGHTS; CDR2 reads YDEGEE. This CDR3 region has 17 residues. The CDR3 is CASSAMSSGAYQETQYF. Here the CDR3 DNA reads TGTGCCAGCAGCGCCATGAGTAGCGGGGCGTACCAAGAGACCCAGTACTTC.

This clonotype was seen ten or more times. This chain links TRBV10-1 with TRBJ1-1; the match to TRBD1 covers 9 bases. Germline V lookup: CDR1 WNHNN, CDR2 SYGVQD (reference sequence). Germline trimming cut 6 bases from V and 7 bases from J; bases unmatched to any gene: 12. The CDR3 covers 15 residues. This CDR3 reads CASSPRRTGENEAFF. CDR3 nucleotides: TGCGCCAGCAGCCCCCGACGGACAGGGGAGAATGAAGCTTTCTTT.

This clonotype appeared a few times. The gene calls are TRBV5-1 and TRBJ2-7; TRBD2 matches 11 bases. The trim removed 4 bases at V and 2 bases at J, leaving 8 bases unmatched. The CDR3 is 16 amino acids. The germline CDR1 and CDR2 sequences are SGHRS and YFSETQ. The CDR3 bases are TGCGCCAGCAGCGCAGCTAGCGGGGGGCACACCTACGAGCAGTACTTC. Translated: CASSAASGGHTYEQYF.

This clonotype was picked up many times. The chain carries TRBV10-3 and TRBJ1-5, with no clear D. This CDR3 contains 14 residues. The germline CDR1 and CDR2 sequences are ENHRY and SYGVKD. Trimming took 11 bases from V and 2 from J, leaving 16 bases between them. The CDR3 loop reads CAVRPQGGNQPQHF. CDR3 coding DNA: TGTGCCGTCCGGCCTCAAGGAGGCAATCAGCCCCAGCATTTT.

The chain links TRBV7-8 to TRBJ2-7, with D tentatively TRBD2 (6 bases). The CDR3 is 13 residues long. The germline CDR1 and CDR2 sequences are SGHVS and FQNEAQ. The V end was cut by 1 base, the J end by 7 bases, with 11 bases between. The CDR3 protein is CASSLDSGEEQYF. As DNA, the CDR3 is TGTGCCAGCAGCTTAGATTCGGGGGAAGAGCAGTACTTC.

Here the CDR3 reads CASSGRYSYEQYF. The CDR3 coding sequence is TGTGCCAGCAGCGGACGGTACTCCTACGAGCAGTACTTC. The chain carries TRBV6-2 or TRBV6-3 and TRBJ2-7; D is unclear. This CDR3 is built from 13 residues. From germline, CDR1 is MNHEY and CDR2 SVGEGT. The germline V and J ends were trimmed by 6 bases and 0 bases, with 9 bases remaining between them.

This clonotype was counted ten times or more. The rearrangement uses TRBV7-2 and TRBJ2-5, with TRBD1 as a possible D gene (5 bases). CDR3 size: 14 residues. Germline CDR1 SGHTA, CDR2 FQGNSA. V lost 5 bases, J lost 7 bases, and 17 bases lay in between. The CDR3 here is CASSAQGSQGTQYF. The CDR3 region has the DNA TGTGCCAGCAGCGCCCAGGGCTCCCAGGGGACCCAGTACTTC.

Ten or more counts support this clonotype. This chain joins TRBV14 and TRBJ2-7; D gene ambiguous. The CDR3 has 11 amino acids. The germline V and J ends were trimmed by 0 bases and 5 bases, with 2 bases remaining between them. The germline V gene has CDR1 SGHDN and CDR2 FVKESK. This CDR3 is CASSQEHEQYF. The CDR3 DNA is TGTGCCAGCAGCCAAGAACACGAGCAGTACTTC.

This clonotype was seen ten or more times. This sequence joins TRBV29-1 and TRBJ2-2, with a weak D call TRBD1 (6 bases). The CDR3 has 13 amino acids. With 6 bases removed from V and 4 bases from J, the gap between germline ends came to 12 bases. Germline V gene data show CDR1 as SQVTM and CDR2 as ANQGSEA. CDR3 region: CSVEIGGTGELFF. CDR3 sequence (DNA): TGCAGCGTCGAGATAGGGGGCACCGGGGAGCTGTTTTTT.

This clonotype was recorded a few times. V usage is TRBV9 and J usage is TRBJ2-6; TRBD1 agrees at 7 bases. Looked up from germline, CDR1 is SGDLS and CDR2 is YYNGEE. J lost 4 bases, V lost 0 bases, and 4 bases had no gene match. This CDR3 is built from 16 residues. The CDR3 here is CASSVEGAPGANVLTF. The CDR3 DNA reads TGTGCCAGCAGCGTAGAGGGGGCGCCAGGGGCCAACGTCCTGACTTTC.

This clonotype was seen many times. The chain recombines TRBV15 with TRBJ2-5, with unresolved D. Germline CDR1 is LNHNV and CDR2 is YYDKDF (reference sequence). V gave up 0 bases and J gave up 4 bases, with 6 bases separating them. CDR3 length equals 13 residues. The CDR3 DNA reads TGTGCCACCAGCAGAGATCAAGGAGAGACCCAGTACTTC. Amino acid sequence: CATSRDQGETQYF.